This T cell receptor (beta chain) is from a study of cytomegalovirus exposure and HLA in healthy donors. Trimming removed 0 bases from V and 6 bases from J; junction bases left unmatched: 15. Germline assignment: CDR1 MNHEY and CDR2 SMNVEV (reference sequence). This CDR3 is built from 19 residues. This clone was counted a single time. No antigen is known for it. Healthy bone marrow donors made up the donor group. Study results and caveats: In a later analysis, at a false discovery rate of 0.05, some 17,000 TCR beta sequences were associated with HLA alleles.

The PCR contained 60 Vbeta and 13 Jbeta primers. Sequenced by immunoSEQ multiplex PCR; TCRdb stores in-frame clones only, minus some. This table holds 180,000 or so clones, around 78% found once. This chain links TRBV27 with TRBJ2-3; TRBD1 matches at 10 bases. The sample consisted of PBMCs. This clonotype originated in a man aged 18 to 29 in good health and CMV-seronegative. The CDR3 DNA follows: TGTGCCAGCAGTTTATCCGCGGGGACAGGGGTGACGCCTATCGATACGCAGTATTTT. This encodes CASSLSAGTGVTPIDTQYF.